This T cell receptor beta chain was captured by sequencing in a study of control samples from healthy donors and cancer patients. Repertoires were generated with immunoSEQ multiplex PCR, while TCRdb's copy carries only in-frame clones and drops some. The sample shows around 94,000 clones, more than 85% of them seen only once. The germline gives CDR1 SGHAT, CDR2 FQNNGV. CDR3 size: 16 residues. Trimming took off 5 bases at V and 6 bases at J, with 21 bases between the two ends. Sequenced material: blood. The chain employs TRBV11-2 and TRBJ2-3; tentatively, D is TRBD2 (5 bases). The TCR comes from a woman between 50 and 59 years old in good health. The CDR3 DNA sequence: TGTGCCAGCAGCCCACTCGGGCGGCCGGGAACGGATACGCAGTATTTT. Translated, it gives CASSPLGRPGTDTQYF.